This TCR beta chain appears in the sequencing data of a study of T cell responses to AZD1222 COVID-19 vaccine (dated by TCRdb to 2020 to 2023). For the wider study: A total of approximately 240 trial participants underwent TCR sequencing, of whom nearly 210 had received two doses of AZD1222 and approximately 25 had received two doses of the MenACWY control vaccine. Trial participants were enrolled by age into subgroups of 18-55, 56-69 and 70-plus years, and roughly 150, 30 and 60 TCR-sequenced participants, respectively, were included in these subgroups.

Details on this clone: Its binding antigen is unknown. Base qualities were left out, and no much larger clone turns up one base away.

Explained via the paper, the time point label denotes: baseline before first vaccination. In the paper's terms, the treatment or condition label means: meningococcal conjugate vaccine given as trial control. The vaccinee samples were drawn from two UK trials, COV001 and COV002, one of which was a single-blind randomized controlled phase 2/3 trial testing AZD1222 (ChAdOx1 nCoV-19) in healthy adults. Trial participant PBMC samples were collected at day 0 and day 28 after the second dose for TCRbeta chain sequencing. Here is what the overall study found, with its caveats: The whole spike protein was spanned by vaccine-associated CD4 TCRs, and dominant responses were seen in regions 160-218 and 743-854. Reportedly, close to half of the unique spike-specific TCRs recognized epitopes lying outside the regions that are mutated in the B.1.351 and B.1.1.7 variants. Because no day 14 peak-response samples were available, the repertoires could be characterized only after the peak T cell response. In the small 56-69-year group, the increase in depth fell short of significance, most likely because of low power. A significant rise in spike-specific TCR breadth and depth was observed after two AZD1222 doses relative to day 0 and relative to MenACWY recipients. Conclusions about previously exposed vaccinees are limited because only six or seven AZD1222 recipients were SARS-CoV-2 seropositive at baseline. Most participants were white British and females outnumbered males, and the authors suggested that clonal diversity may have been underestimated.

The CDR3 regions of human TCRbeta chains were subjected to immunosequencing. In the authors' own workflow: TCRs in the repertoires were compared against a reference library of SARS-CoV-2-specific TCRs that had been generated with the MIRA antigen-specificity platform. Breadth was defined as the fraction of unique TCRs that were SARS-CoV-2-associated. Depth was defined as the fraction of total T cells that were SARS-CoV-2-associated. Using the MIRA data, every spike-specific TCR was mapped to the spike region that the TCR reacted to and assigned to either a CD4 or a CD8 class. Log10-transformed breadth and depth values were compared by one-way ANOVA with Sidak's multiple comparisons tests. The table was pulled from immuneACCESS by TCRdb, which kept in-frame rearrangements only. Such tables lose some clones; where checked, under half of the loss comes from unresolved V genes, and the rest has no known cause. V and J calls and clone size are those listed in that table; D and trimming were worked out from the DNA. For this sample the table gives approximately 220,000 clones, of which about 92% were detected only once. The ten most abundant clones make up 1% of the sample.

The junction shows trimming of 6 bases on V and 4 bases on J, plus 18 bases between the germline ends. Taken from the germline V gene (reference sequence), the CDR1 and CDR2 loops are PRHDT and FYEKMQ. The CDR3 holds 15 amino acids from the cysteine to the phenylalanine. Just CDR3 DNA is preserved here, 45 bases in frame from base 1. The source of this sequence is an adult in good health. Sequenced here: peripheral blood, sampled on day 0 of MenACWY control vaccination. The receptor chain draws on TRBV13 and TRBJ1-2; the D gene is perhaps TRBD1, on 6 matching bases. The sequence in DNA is TGTGCCAGCAGTTTTTCCGGGACATTCGCCTATGGCTACACCTTC. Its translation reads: CASSFSGTFAYGYTF.